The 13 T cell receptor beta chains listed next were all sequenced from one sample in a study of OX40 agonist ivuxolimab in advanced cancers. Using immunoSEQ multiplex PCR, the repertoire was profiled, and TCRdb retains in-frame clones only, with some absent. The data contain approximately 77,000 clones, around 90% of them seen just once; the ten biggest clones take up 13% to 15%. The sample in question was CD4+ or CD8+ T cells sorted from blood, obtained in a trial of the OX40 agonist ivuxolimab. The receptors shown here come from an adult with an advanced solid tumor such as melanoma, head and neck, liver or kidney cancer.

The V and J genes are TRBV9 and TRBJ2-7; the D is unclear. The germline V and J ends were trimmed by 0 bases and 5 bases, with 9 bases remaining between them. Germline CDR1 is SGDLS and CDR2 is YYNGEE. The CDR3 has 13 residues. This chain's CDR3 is CASSVEGSDEQYF. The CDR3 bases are TGTGCCAGCAGCGTAGAAGGGTCAGACGAGCAGTACTTC.

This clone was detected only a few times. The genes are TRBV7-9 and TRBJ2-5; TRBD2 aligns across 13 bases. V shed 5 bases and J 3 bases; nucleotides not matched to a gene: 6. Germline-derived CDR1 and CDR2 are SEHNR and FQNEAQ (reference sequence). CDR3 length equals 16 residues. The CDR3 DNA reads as TGTGCCAGCAGCCAAGGACTAGCGGGAGTCAAAGAGACCCAGTACTTC. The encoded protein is CASSQGLAGVKETQYF.

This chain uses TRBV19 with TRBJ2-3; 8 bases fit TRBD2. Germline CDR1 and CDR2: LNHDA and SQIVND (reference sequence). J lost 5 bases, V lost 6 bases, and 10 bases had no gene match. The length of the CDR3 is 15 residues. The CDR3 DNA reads TGTGCCAGTAGGAGGGACCGGGAGGGGGAAGATACGCAGTATTTT. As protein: CASRRDREGEDTQYF.

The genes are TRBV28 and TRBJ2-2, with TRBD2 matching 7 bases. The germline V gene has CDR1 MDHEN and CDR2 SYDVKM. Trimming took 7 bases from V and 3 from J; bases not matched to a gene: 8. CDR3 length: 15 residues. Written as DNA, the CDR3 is TGTGCCAGCACCTGGGTTAGCGGGTACACCGGGGAGCTGTTTTTT. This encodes CASTWVSGYTGELFF. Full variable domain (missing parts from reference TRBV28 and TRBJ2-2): DVKVTQSSRYLVKRTGEKVFLECVQDMDHENMFWYRQDPGLGLRLIYFSYDVKMKEKGDIPEGYSVSREKKERFSLILESASTNQTSMYLCASTWVSGYTGELFFGEGSRLTVL.

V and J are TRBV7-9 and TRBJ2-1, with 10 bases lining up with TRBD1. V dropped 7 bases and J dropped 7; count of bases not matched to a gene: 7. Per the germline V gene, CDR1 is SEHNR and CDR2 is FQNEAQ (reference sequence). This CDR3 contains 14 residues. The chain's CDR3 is CASTGQGGRNEQFF. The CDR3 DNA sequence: TGTGCCAGCACCGGACAGGGGGGAAGGAATGAGCAGTTCTTC.

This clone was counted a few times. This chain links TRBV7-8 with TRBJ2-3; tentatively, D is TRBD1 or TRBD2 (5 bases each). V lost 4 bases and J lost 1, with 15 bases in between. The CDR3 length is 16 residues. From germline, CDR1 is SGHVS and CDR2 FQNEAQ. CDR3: CASSSIEGFGTDTQYF. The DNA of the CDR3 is TGTGCCAGCAGCTCAATAGAGGGGTTCGGCACAGATACGCAGTATTTT.

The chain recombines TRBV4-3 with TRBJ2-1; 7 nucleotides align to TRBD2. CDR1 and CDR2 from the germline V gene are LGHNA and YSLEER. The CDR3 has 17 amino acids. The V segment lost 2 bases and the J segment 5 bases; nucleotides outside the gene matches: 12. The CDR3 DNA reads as TGCGCCAGCAGCCAACTACACGGGGGGAGTAGTAACAATGAGCAGTTCTTC. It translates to CASSQLHGGSSNNEQFF.

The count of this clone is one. The CDR3 sequence: CSAMGYNEQFF. In DNA form, the CDR3 reads TGCAGTGCTATGGGTTACAATGAGCAGTTCTTC. V and J are TRBV20-1 and TRBJ2-1; D is undetermined. V lost 4 bases and J lost 4, with 5 bases in between. The CDR3 loop spans 11 amino acids. Germline V gene data show CDR1 as DFQATT and CDR2 as SNEGSKA (reference sequence).

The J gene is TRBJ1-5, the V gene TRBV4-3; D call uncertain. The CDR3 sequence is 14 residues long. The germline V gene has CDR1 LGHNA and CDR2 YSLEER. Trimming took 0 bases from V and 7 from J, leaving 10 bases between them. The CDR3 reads CASSQEEGFQPQHF. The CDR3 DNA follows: TGCGCCAGCAGCCAAGAGGAGGGTTTCCAGCCCCAGCATTTT.

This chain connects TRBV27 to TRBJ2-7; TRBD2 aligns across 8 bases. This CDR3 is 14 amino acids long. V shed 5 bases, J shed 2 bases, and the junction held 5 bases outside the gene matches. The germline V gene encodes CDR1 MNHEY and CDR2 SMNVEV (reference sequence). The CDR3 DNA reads TGTGCCAGCAGTCTCTCGGGACTAGCCTACGAGCAGTACTTC. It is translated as CASSLSGLAYEQYF.

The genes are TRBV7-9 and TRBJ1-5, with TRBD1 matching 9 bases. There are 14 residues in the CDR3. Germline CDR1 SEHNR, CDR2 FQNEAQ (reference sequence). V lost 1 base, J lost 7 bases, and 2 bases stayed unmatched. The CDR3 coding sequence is TGTGCCAGCAGCTTAGGGACAGGGGAGCAGCCCCAGCATTTT. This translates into CASSLGTGEQPQHF.

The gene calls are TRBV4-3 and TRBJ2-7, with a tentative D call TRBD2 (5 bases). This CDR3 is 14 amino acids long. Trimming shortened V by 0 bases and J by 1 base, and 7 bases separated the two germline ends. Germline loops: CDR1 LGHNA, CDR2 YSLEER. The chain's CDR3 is CASSQDGGSYEQYF. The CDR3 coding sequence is TGCGCCAGCAGCCAAGATGGCGGGTCCTACGAGCAGTACTTC.

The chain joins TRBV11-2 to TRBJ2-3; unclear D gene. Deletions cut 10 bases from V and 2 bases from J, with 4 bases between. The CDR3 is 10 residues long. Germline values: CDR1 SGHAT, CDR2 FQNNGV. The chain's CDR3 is CATHTDTQYF. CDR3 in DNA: TGTGCCACCCACACAGATACGCAGTATTTT.